One and the same sample provided the 29 T cell receptor beta chains below, sequenced in a study of blood T cell repertoires in COVID-19. Measured with immunoSEQ multiplex PCR; TCRdb has only the in-frame clones, and not every one. The sample carries approximately 230,000 clones, roughly 90% recorded once. Source material: peripheral blood. Source of these receptors: a man aged 30 to 39 who had recovered from COVID-19.

The chain has TRBV10-3 and TRBJ2-7; 10 nucleotides line up with TRBD2. The germline CDR1 and CDR2 sequences are ENHRY and SYGVKD. Trimming cost V 4 bases and J 4 bases; bases outside gene matches: 7. The length of the CDR3 is 15 residues. The CDR3 nucleotides are TGTGCCATCAGTGGGGGGGGTAGCGGGAGGTACGAGCAGTACTTC. It is translated as CAISGGGSGRYEQYF.

The chain joins TRBV20-1 to TRBJ1-2, with D tentatively TRBD1 (6 bases). V was shortened by 3 bases and J by 5 bases, with 16 bases between the two germline ends. The CDR3 runs 14 residues. Germline V gene sequence: CDR1 DFQATT, CDR2 SNEGSKA (reference sequence). Here the CDR3 reads CSASWGQGEYGYTF. CDR3 in DNA: TGCAGTGCTAGTTGGGGGCAGGGCGAGTATGGCTACACCTTC.

As for this clone: The identical CDR3 is also encoded by other nucleotide sequences in the sample. V and J are TRBV10-2 and TRBJ1-1, with D possibly TRBD1 on 5 matching bases. This CDR3 contains 11 residues. Trimming removed 8 bases from V and 3 bases from J, with 7 bases in between. Per the germline V gene, CDR1 is WSHSY and CDR2 is SAAADI. In DNA form, the CDR3 reads TGCGCCAGCCGGGGGGACACTGAAGCTTTCTTT. This codes for CASRGDTEAFF.

The chain joins TRBV7-2 to TRBJ2-7; 8 nucleotides align to TRBD2. The germline gives CDR1 SGHTA, CDR2 FQGNSA. Trimming at V came to 1 base and at J to 1 base, leaving 6 bases not matched to a gene. This CDR3 comprises 16 residues. The CDR3 DNA sequence: TGTGCCAGCAGCTTAGGGGGACTAGTGGGTTCCTACGAGCAGTACTTC. It yields the protein CASSLGGLVGSYEQYF. Based on the CDR3 plus reference TRBV7-2 and TRBJ2-7, the full variable domain is GAGVSQSPSNKVTEKGKDVELRCDPISGHTALYWYRQSLGQGLEFLIYFQGNSAPDKSGLPSDRFSAERTGGSVSTLTIQRTQQEDSAVYLCASSLGGLVGSYEQYFGPGTRLTVT.

The chain has TRBV27 and TRBJ1-5; 9 positions agree with TRBD1. The CDR3 runs 18 residues. Germline CDR1 reads MNHEY; CDR2 reads SMNVEV (reference sequence). Trimming cost V 6 bases and J 2 bases; bases outside gene matches: 14. The CDR3, as DNA: TGTGCCAGCAGGTCTACGGACAGGGGCCCAGGGGGCAATCAGCCCCAGCATTTT. It translates to CASRSTDRGPGGNQPQHF.

V usage is TRBV4-3 and J usage is TRBJ2-2, with D hard to call. This CDR3 has 17 amino acids. Trimming pared 0 bases from V and 0 bases from J, leaving 11 bases between. From germline, CDR1 is LGHNA and CDR2 YSLEER. In DNA form, the CDR3 reads TGCGCCAGCAGCCAAGATCGAGCCCAAGCGAACACCGGGGAGCTGTTTTTT. Translation gives CASSQDRAQANTGELFF.

The CDR3 loop is CASSFQLAGGPSDTQYF. For the CDR3, the DNA is TGTGCCAGCAGCTTTCAACTAGCGGGGGGGCCATCAGATACGCAGTATTTT. V gene TRBV3-1 (or the pseudogene TRBV3-2) combines with J gene TRBJ2-3; 13 nucleotides agree with TRBD2. The V segment lost 5 bases and the J segment 4 bases; nucleotides outside the gene matches: 9. This CDR3 has 17 amino acids. Per the germline V gene, CDR1 is LGHDT and CDR2 is YNNKEL (reference sequence).

The V and J genes are TRBV6-5 and TRBJ2-3; D possibly corresponds to TRBD1 (6 bases). This CDR3 contains 15 residues. Per germline, CDR1 MNHEY and CDR2 SVGAGI. V dropped 6 bases and J dropped 0 bases, with 13 bases sitting between them. The chain's CDR3 is CASRRQATSTDTQYF. CDR3 nucleotides: TGTGCCAGCAGGAGACAGGCCACTAGCACAGATACGCAGTATTTT.

V is TRBV2 and J is TRBJ1-2; D possibly corresponds to TRBD1 (6 bases). V was cut by 1 base and J by 4 bases, with 13 bases left in between. CDR1 SNHLY and CDR2 FYNNEI come from the germline V gene. CDR3 length: 15 residues. DNA of the CDR3: TGTGCCAGCAGTGAAGGGTCCGGACAGTTCTATGGCTACACCTTC. Its translation: CASSEGSGQFYGYTF.

Only one count was recorded for this clone. The rearrangement joins TRBV6-5 to TRBJ2-7; 7 bases agree with TRBD1. The CDR3 loop spans 13 amino acids. Losses at the gene ends were 4 bases for V and 4 bases for J; bases not matched to a gene: 4. Germline assignment: CDR1 MNHEY and CDR2 SVGAGI. In DNA, the CDR3 is TGTGCCAGCAGTTTTAACAGGGGATACGAGCAGTACTTC. Protein product: CASSFNRGYEQYF.

Only one count was recorded for this clone. The V call is TRBV27, the J call TRBJ1-1; TRBD1 matches 8 bases. Germline CDR1 is MNHEY and CDR2 is SMNVEV (reference sequence). The CDR3 length is 15 residues. With V trimmed by 4 bases and J by 2 bases, 6 bases remained unmatched. The CDR3 region has the DNA TGTGCCAGCAGTTGGGACAGGACAAAAAACACTGAAGCTTTCTTT. Translated, it gives CASSWDRTKNTEAFF.

This clone has a handful of counts. This chain uses TRBV5-5 with TRBJ1-5, with D tentatively TRBD1 (5 bases). The germline gives CDR1 SGHKS, CDR2 YYEKEE (reference sequence). V was cut by 4 bases and J by 1 base, with 9 bases left in between. This CDR3 is 14 amino acids long. CDR3 nucleotide sequence: TGTGCCAGCAGCGTGGACAAGAGCAATCAGCCCCAGCATTTT. Amino acid sequence: CASSVDKSNQPQHF.

This chain joins TRBV6-4 and TRBJ2-3; 8 bases match TRBD2. V shed 5 bases, J shed 6 bases, and the junction held 13 bases outside the gene matches. The CDR3 length is 16 residues. Germline-derived CDR1 and CDR2 are MRHNA and SNTAGT. In nucleotides, the CDR3 is TGTGCCAGCAGTCGGTTAACACGGGGGGGCCCCGATACGCAGTATTTT. Its protein is CASSRLTRGGPDTQYF.

The chain couples TRBV5-1 to TRBJ2-5; 10 bases are a match to TRBD2. V gave up 1 base and J gave up 5 bases; unmatched junction bases: 8. The CDR3 sequence is 16 residues long. Germline CDR1 is SGHRS and CDR2 is YFSETQ. As DNA, the CDR3 is TGCGCCAGCAGCTTGTATCCAGCGGGGGGGCGGGAGACCCAGTACTTC. Translated, it gives CASSLYPAGGRETQYF.

V gene TRBV7-6 combines with J gene TRBJ2-7, with TRBD1 identical over 11 bases. The CDR3 runs to 15 residues. With 4 bases clipped from V and 1 base from J, the junction kept 3 bases outside the gene matches. Germline lookup yields CDR1 SGHVS and CDR2 FNYEAQ. CDR3 loop: CASSWGQGVSYEQYF. The CDR3, as DNA: TGTGCCAGCAGCTGGGGACAGGGGGTTTCCTACGAGCAGTACTTC.

This rearrangement joins TRBV6-5 to TRBJ2-7; D gene ambiguous. CDR3 size: 15 residues. In germline, CDR1 is MNHEY, CDR2 SVGAGI. Trimming shortened V by 5 bases and J by 0 bases, and 14 bases separated the two germline ends. CDR3 coding DNA: TGTGCCAGCAGTCCAACAGCCGTGAGCTCCTACGAGCAGTACTTC. Protein sequence: CASSPTAVSSYEQYF.

The gene calls are TRBV7-2 and TRBJ2-5; 9 positions agree with TRBD2. Germline CDR1 is SGHTA and CDR2 is FQGNSA. The length of the CDR3 is 16 residues. V lost 6 bases, J lost 4 bases, and 12 bases stayed unmatched. The CDR3 reads CASSQLAGAIIETQYF. CDR3 coding DNA: TGTGCCAGCAGTCAATTAGCGGGGGCCATCATAGAGACCCAGTACTTC. Full variable domain (rest looked up from reference TRBV7-2 and TRBJ2-5): GAGVSQSPSNKVTEKGKDVELRCDPISGHTALYWYRQSLGQGLEFLIYFQGNSAPDKSGLPSDRFSAERTGGSVSTLTIQRTQQEDSAVYLCASSQLAGAIIETQYFGPGTRLLVL.

The chain combines TRBV11-3 with TRBJ1-4; 9 bases line up with TRBD1. This CDR3 comprises 18 residues. Germline-derived CDR1 and CDR2 are SGHNT and YENEEA. V lost 7 bases and J lost 0; bases outside the gene matches: 12. CDR3 amino acids: CASTPTGQGLPTNEKLFF. CDR3 in DNA: TGTGCCAGCACTCCCACGGGACAGGGACTTCCAACTAATGAAAAACTGTTTTTT.

This chain connects TRBV5-6 to TRBJ2-5; no firm D call. The CDR3 length is 11 residues. From germline, CDR1 is SGHDT and CDR2 YYEEEE. V lost 3 bases and J 4 bases, leaving 4 bases between the germline ends. The CDR3 nucleotides read TGTGCCAGCAGCTCGGGAGAGACCCAGTACTTC. Protein sequence: CASSSGETQYF.

The chain is built from TRBV19 and TRBJ2-3, with 7 positions matching TRBD2. Trimming took 6 bases from V and 6 from J; bases not matched to a gene: 18. The CDR3 length is 17 residues. The germline V gene encodes CDR1 LNHDA and CDR2 SQIVND (reference sequence). The CDR3 is CASRTAGRHLDGDTQYF. The CDR3 nucleotides are TGTGCCAGTAGAACAGCCGGGAGGCACCTCGATGGGGATACGCAGTATTTT.

V and J are TRBV2 and TRBJ2-5; tentative D call: TRBD1 (5 bases). This CDR3 comprises 12 residues. V lost 9 bases and J lost 9, with 17 bases in between. Germline V gives CDR1 SNHLY, CDR2 FYNNEI. This chain's CDR3 is CASWGENGPQYF. CDR3 coding DNA: TGTGCCAGTTGGGGCGAGAACGGGCCCCAGTACTTC.

In its sample, this clone was seen a few times. J is TRBJ1-4 and V is TRBV7-9; D is unclear. The V end lost 4 bases, the J end lost 8 bases, and 14 bases lay between the germline ends. The CDR3 totals 14 residues. Looked up from germline, CDR1 is SEHNR and CDR2 is FQNEAQ (reference sequence). CDR3 amino acids: CASSSLWEREKLFF. The CDR3 bases are TGTGCCAGCAGCTCCCTGTGGGAGCGAGAAAAACTGTTTTTT.

CDR3 coding DNA: TGTGCCAGCAGCATGGCAGGGGCTGAAGCTTTCTTT. This codes for CASSMAGAEAFF. The chain has TRBV7-9 and TRBJ1-1; D is perhaps TRBD1 (6 bases). V lost 5 bases to trimming and J lost 6 bases, with 10 bases between them. The CDR3 contains 12 residues. From germline, CDR1 is SEHNR and CDR2 FQNEAQ (reference sequence).

The gene calls are TRBV5-6 and TRBJ1-1; no firm D call. Deletions cut 2 bases from V and 5 bases from J, with 13 bases between. The CDR3 loop spans 14 amino acids. Germline CDR1 reads SGHDT; CDR2 reads YYEEEE. The CDR3 sequence: CASSLHQPGTEAFF. CDR3 coding DNA: TGTGCCAGCAGCTTACATCAGCCGGGAACTGAAGCTTTCTTT.

This chain connects TRBV5-1 to TRBJ2-2; TRBD2 matches 8 bases. V trimming: 6 bases; J trimming: 6 bases; junction bases outside the gene matches: 16. The CDR3 has 17 residues. Germline CDR1 reads SGHRS; CDR2 reads YFSETQ. CDR3 sequence (DNA): TGCGCCAGCAAAGTGGATTTGCTAGCGGGTGTCGCCGGGGAGCTGTTTTTT. It translates to CASKVDLLAGVAGELFF.

This clone was seen only once. The CDR3 is CSVDLGRSTHEQFF. The DNA for the CDR3 is TGCAGCGTTGATTTGGGGCGTTCTACACATGAGCAGTTCTTC. The chain uses TRBV29-1 and TRBJ2-1; a possible D gene is TRBD1 (5 bases). The V gene lost 3 bases and the J gene lost 8 bases, with 17 bases spanning the gap. Looked up from germline, CDR1 is SQVTM and CDR2 is ANQGSEA. The CDR3 has 14 amino acids.

V gene TRBV19 combines with J gene TRBJ2-5; 7 bases align to TRBD1. The CDR3 is made up of 14 amino acids. With 3 bases clipped from V and 3 bases from J, the junction kept 4 bases outside the gene matches. Looked up from germline, CDR1 is LNHDA and CDR2 is SQIVND (reference sequence). The CDR3 region has the DNA TGTGCCAGTAGTATCTGGGGGACAGAAGAGACCCAGTACTTC. It yields the protein CASSIWGTEETQYF.

This clone was counted only a few times. The V and J genes are TRBV7-2 and TRBJ2-7; TRBD1 might be the D (6 bases). CDR3 length equals 15 residues. The V and J ends lost 1 base and 6 bases respectively, with 16 bases between them. Germline lookup yields CDR1 SGHTA and CDR2 FQGNSA. The CDR3 nucleotides are TGTGCCAGCAGCTTAGTCAGGGACACCATTCCCGAGCAGTACTTC. Protein sequence: CASSLVRDTIPEQYF.

J is TRBJ1-1 and V is TRBV5-8, with D possibly TRBD1 on 6 matching bases. Between the trimmed V and J ends, which lost 5 bases and 1 base, there was a span of 12 bases. This CDR3 has 14 amino acids. Germline CDR1 reads SGHTS; CDR2 reads YDEGEE. The CDR3 DNA follows: TGTGCCAGCAGTCTCACAGGGCCGAACACTGAAGCTTTCTTT. Its translation is CASSLTGPNTEAFF.